A selection of T cell receptor beta chains follows, all from one sample in a study of beta chain features in type 1 diabetes. Only in-frame clones appear in the TCRdb table, and some are missing; sequencing was by immunoSEQ multiplex PCR. This sample has about 930,000 clones, with roughly a sixth found just once. The specimen was naive CD4+ T cells from blood. These receptor sequences come from a woman between 18 and 30 years old in good health. Each CDR3 is given without its conserved first and last residue. A row's size may be missing; if present it is once, few, many or a size class.

>TRBV10-3|few|TRBJ2-1
AIGANNEQF
>TRBV9|few|TRBJ2-1
ASSVGRTGGGNEQF
>TRBV13|NA|TRBJ2-5
ASSPDSTRGTQY
>TRBV6-6|NA|TRBJ1-2
ASSYSGRAYGYT
>TRBV10-1|NA|TRBJ2-4
ASSEYGPLLAKNIQY
>TRBV28|NA|TRBJ1-5
ASRIPGTGGFNQPQH
>TRBV4-2|NA|TRBJ1-5
ASRGAPHQPQH
>TRBV6-5|few|TRBJ2-7
ASSRGLYEQY
>TRBV4-1|NA|TRBJ2-2
ASSQVPSTNTGELF
>TRBV14|few|TRBJ2-1
ASSQAWAGRGSYNEQF
>TRBV5-5|few|TRBJ2-7
ASSTWGSYEQY
>TRBV6-1|NA|TRBJ1-3
ASGQDSGNTIY
>TRBV5-1|few|TRBJ2-7
ASSPQGSNYEQY
>TRBV27|few|TRBJ2-2
ASRPTGRDAGELF
>TRBV11-2|few|TRBJ2-7
ASSLSRGPAYEQY
>TRBV14|NA|TRBJ2-2
ASSRPGQGTGELF
>TRBV29-1|NA|TRBJ1-2
SVEVRVPGYGYT
>TRBV9|NA|TRBJ2-5
ASSFRTSPQETQY
>TRBV2|NA|TRBJ2-6
ASGERGTGANVLT
>TRBV10-1|NA|TRBJ2-2
ASSLGGGGELF
>TRBV27|once|NA
ASRKIGHTTPFEQY
>TRBV29-1|few|TRBJ2-7
SGQEDSGYEQY
>TRBV23-1|few|TRBJ2-7
ASSQPDRLAYEQY
>TRBV25-1|few|TRBJ2-5
ASSRQGDETQY
>TRBV2|NA|TRBJ2-3
ASSTNGFGTDTQY
>TRBV6-5|NA|TRBJ1-1
VTHRGRTEAF
>TRBV7-6|NA|TRBJ2-2
ASSLVLSGELF
>TRBV7-3|NA|TRBJ2-1
ASSMGQGYEQF
>TRBV19|few|TRBJ2-2
ASSQKRVQNTGELF
>TRBV7-6|NA|TRBJ2-1
ASSLGPTNEQF
>TRBV14|many|TRBJ2-1
ASSQKAGIGEQF
>TRBV11-2|NA|TRBJ2-7
ASSLGPLYEQY
>TRBV28|few|TRBJ2-7
ASSFGGRDYEQY
>TRBV2|NA|TRBJ2-7
ASSPRWGSSYEQY
>TRBV10-1|NA|TRBJ1-1
ATQGAGNTEAF
>TRBV7-9|once|TRBJ2-1
ASSLRLAEGEQF
>TRBV28|NA|TRBJ2-5
ASSPRGVGQETQY